These 11 T cell receptor beta chains originate from one sample sequenced in a study of blood T cell repertoires in COVID-19. Method: immunoSEQ multiplex PCR; TCRdb's copy keeps in-frame clones and lacks some. The table records some 180,000 clones, more than 75% of them present only once. Specimen: peripheral blood. These receptors were obtained from a middle-aged man who had recovered from COVID-19.

V usage is TRBV9 and J usage is TRBJ1-1; no firm D call. V was clipped by 0 bases and J by 2 bases, with 11 bases between them. This CDR3 region has 15 residues. From germline, CDR1 is SGDLS and CDR2 YYNGEE. DNA for the CDR3: TGTGCCAGCAGCGTAGATCCAGGTCCCAACACTGAAGCTTTCTTT. Its translation is CASSVDPGPNTEAFF. The variable domain in full, completed from reference TRBV9 and TRBJ1-1, reads DSGVTQTPKHLITATGQRVTLRCSPRSGDLSVYWYQQSLDQGLQFLIQYYNGEERAKGNILERFSAQQFPDLHSELNLSSLELGDSALYFCASSVDPGPNTEAFFGQGTRLTVV.

The DNA for the CDR3 is TGTGCCAGCAGTACCTCAGGGACAGGACCCTACGAGCAGTACTTC. Amino acid sequence: CASSTSGTGPYEQYF. This chain connects TRBV6-6 to TRBJ2-7, with TRBD1 identical over 8 bases. The CDR3 totals 15 residues. Germline V gene lookup returns CDR1 MNHNY and CDR2 SVGAGI (reference sequence). J was trimmed by 2 bases and V by 5 bases; bases with no gene match: 8.

This rearrangement joins TRBV4-1 to TRBJ1-2; D gene unclear. CDR1 is MGHRA, CDR2 YSYEKL, per germline. The CDR3 loop spans 13 amino acids. V lost 0 bases to trimming and J lost 13 bases, with 15 bases between them. The CDR3 bases are TGCGCCAGCAGCCAAGACGAGAAGCCCTTTACCACCTTC. Translation: CASSQDEKPFTTF.

The chain couples TRBV11-2 to TRBJ2-5; 7 bases agree with TRBD1. The CDR3 spans 16 residues. After removal of 1 base from V and 7 bases from J, the junction contained 12 bases not matched to a gene. Germline lookup yields CDR1 SGHAT and CDR2 FQNNGV. DNA for the CDR3: TGTGCCAGCAGCTTAGTCCACAGGGGAAGCAGTGGGACCCAGTACTTC. Protein: CASSLVHRGSSGTQYF.

The chain links TRBV4-1 to TRBJ2-3; TRBD2 agrees at 7 bases. V shed 4 bases, J shed 2 bases, and the junction held 6 bases outside the gene matches. The CDR3 extends over 15 amino acids. Germline loops: CDR1 MGHRA, CDR2 YSYEKL. CDR3 residues: CASSRERGYTDTQYF. The DNA for the CDR3 is TGCGCCAGCAGCCGAGAGCGGGGATACACAGATACGCAGTATTTT.

V gene TRBV19 combines with J gene TRBJ1-1, with D possibly being TRBD1 (6 bases). The CDR3 spans 14 residues. Germline lookup yields CDR1 LNHDA and CDR2 SQIVND (reference sequence). The V and J ends lost 6 bases and 1 base respectively, with 12 bases between them. CDR3: CASRSQGPNTEAFF. The CDR3 DNA follows: TGTGCCAGTAGGTCACAGGGCCCGAACACTGAAGCTTTCTTT.

J is TRBJ2-3 and V is TRBV3-1 (or the pseudogene TRBV3-2); 14 bases are a match to TRBD2. CDR3 length: 17 amino acids. V dropped 2 bases and J dropped 2; count of bases not matched to a gene: 3. Germline-derived CDR1 and CDR2 are LGHDT and YNNKEL (reference sequence). CDR3 in DNA: TGTGCCAGCAGCCAACAGGGACTAGCGGGGGTCACAGATACGCAGTATTTT. It is translated as CASSQQGLAGVTDTQYF.

The chain is built from TRBV10-3 and TRBJ1-1; unclear D gene. Trimming cost V 3 bases and J 1 base, with 3 bases left between them. Germline-derived CDR1 and CDR2 are ENHRY and SYGVKD. The CDR3 runs to 12 residues. This CDR3 reads CAISEQNTEAFF. The DNA for the CDR3 is TGTGCCATCAGTGAACAGAACACTGAAGCTTTCTTT.

V gene TRBV11-2 combines with J gene TRBJ2-7, with TRBD1 identical over 8 bases. Germline V CDR1 and CDR2: SGHAT, FQNNGV. Unmatched junction bases numbered 2, after V lost 0 bases and J lost 4 bases. The CDR3 extends over 14 amino acids. CDR3 amino acids: CASSLDHRGYEQYF. CDR3 sequence (DNA): TGTGCCAGCAGCTTAGATCACAGGGGGTACGAGCAGTACTTC. Complete variable domain (other parts from reference TRBV11-2 and TRBJ2-7): EAGVAQSPRYKIIEKRQSVAFWCNPISGHATLYWYQQILGQGPKLLIQFQNNGVVDDSQLPKDRFSAERLKGVDSTLKIQPAKLEDSAVYLCASSLDHRGYEQYFGPGTRLTVT.

The chain couples TRBV5-1 to TRBJ1-1; TRBD1 matches at 7 bases. Trimming cost V 3 bases and J 0 bases; bases outside gene matches: 8. From germline, CDR1 is SGHRS and CDR2 YFSETQ. CDR3 length: 16 amino acids. The CDR3 sequence: CASSSGQEGVNTEAFF. The CDR3 nucleotides read TGCGCCAGCAGCTCCGGACAGGAGGGGGTGAACACTGAAGCTTTCTTT.

The rearrangement links TRBV15 to TRBJ2-1; possibly TRBD2 for D (6 bases). CDR3 size: 15 residues. V lost 6 bases to trimming and J lost 0 bases, with 12 bases between them. Germline CDR1 reads LNHNV; CDR2 reads YYDKDF (reference sequence). The chain's CDR3 is CATRGGGDSYNEQFF. The CDR3 bases are TGTGCCACCAGAGGCGGAGGGGACTCCTACAATGAGCAGTTCTTC.